The next 5 T cell receptor beta chains were all read from a single sample in a study of T cell clones after liver transplantation. Generated by immunoSEQ multiplex PCR, the TCRdb table keeps only in-frame clones and is missing some. The sample holds more than 95,000 clones, just over 90% seen once. The material sequenced was CD4+ T cells from blood, taken 12 months after liver transplant. These receptors were obtained from a human patient who received a liver transplant. The graft donor may be the source of some T cells.

The chain carries TRBV7-8 and TRBJ1-3; D not resolved. The V and J ends lost 11 bases and 2 bases respectively, with 13 bases between them. This CDR3 comprises 13 residues. The germline V gene encodes CDR1 SGHVS and CDR2 FQNEAQ. CDR3 sequence reads: CASKERTGNTIYF. Written as DNA, the CDR3 is TGTGCCTCAAAAGAAAGAACTGGAAACACCATATATTTT.

V is TRBV19 and J is TRBJ1-1, with D possibly being TRBD1 (5 bases). Trimming left V 0 bases short and J 2 bases short, with 10 bases between. From germline, CDR1 is LNHDA and CDR2 SQIVND (reference sequence). The CDR3 spans 15 residues. The CDR3 DNA reads as TGTGCCAGTAGTATAGAGGGGACCGCTAACACTGAAGCTTTCTTT. It specifies CASSIEGTANTEAFF.

This sequence joins TRBV9 and TRBJ2-1; TRBD1 aligns across 8 bases. Germline V CDR1 and CDR2: SGDLS, YYNGEE. The CDR3 sequence is 16 residues long. The J segment lost 8 bases and the V segment lost 3 bases, leaving 13 bases of the junction unmatched. The CDR3 nucleotides are TGTGCCAGCAGCGGACAGGGGTTGGGAGGTACGCATGAGCAGTTCTTC. Protein: CASSGQGLGGTHEQFF.

The gene calls are TRBV30 and TRBJ1-4, with 10 bases that match TRBD1. Per the germline V gene, CDR1 is GTSNPN and CDR2 is SVGIG (reference sequence). Unmatched junction bases numbered 7, after V lost 8 bases and J lost 7 bases. CDR3 length: 13 residues. The CDR3 sequence: CAGGRDRGEKLFF. The CDR3 DNA follows: TGTGCCGGGGGCCGGGACAGGGGTGAAAAACTGTTTTTT.

Only one count was recorded for this clone. The rearrangement joins TRBV4-1 to TRBJ2-5; D not resolved. Trimming pared 0 bases from V and 2 bases from J, leaving 10 bases between. The V gene's germline CDR1 is MGHRA and CDR2 YSYEKL. CDR3 length equals 15 residues. The chain's CDR3 is CASSQDGKKQETQYF. CDR3 in DNA: TGCGCCAGCAGCCAAGATGGAAAAAAACAAGAGACCCAGTACTTC.